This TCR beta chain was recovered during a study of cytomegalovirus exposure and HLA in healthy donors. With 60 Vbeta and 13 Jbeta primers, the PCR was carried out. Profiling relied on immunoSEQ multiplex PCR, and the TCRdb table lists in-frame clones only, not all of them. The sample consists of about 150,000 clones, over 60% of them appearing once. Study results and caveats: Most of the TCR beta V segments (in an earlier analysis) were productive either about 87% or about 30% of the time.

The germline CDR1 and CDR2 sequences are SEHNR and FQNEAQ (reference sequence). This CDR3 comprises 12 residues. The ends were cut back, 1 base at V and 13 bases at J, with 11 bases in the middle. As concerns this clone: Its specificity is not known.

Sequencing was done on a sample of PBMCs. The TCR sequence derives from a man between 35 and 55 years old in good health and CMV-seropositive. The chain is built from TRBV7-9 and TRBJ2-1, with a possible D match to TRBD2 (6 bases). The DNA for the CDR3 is TGTGCCAGCAGCTTAGACGGGAGCGGCCAGTTCTTC. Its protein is CASSLDGSGQFF.